These 29 T cell receptor beta chains share one sample of origin, sequenced in a study of beta chain features in type 1 diabetes. No antigen has been identified for these receptors. Expressed TCRB transcripts were sequenced after all isolated RNA was converted to cDNA. Sequencing was performed with immunoSEQ multiplex PCR; in TCRdb, only in-frame clones are kept and a portion is missing. In the table there are about 710,000 clones, about 14% of which are singletons. General study results and limits: TCRB CDR3 length was moderately but significantly reduced in all four CD4+ subsets of Type 1 diabetes patients.

Sequenced material: naive CD4+ T cells from blood. The receptors derive from a man younger than 30 with type 1 diabetes.

This clone was seen a handful of times. CDR3 in amino acids: CSVAPTGNTEAFF. In nucleotides, the CDR3 is TGCAGCGTTGCCCCGACAGGGAACACTGAAGCTTTCTTT. The chain links TRBV29-1 to TRBJ1-1, with D possibly being TRBD1 (6 bases). This CDR3 contains 13 residues. Per the germline V gene, CDR1 is SQVTM and CDR2 is ANQGSEA. The ends were cut back, 4 bases at V and 1 base at J, with 10 bases in the middle. The whole variable domain, filled in from reference TRBV29-1 and TRBJ1-1, reads SAVISQKPSRDICQRGTSLTIQCQVDSQVTMMFWYRQQPGQSLTLIATANQGSEATYESGFVIDKFPISRPNLTFSTLTVSNMSPEDSSIYLCSVAPTGNTEAFFGQGTRLTVV.

The chain couples TRBV5-1 to TRBJ2-1, with D perhaps matching TRBD1 (5 bases). The germline V gene encodes CDR1 SGHRS and CDR2 YFSETQ. V was cut by 0 bases and J by 7 bases, with 11 bases left in between. The CDR3 is 14 residues long. The CDR3 coding sequence is TGCGCCAGCAGCTTGGACCAGGGTTGGAATGAGCAGTTCTTC. Translated: CASSLDQGWNEQFF.

This chain joins TRBV7-2 and TRBJ2-2; D not resolved. Between the trimmed V and J ends, which lost 3 bases and 2 bases, there was a span of 10 bases. This CDR3 contains 15 residues. Germline V gene sequence: CDR1 SGHTA, CDR2 FQGNSA. In DNA form, the CDR3 reads TGTGCCAGCAGCTTTCAATCTACAAACACCGGGGAGCTGTTTTTT. Translated: CASSFQSTNTGELFF.

The CDR3, as DNA: TGTGCCAGCAGGGACAGGGACCTCTCCTACGAGCAGTACTTC. Translation: CASRDRDLSYEQYF. The chain is built from TRBV6-1 and TRBJ2-7; TRBD1 matches at 8 bases. The J segment lost 0 bases and the V segment lost 6 bases, leaving 4 bases of the junction unmatched. The CDR3 extends over 14 amino acids. Germline lookup yields CDR1 MNHNS and CDR2 SASEGT.

This clone was counted between two and nine times. The chain links TRBV4-3 to TRBJ2-1; the match to TRBD1 covers 8 bases. The CDR3 spans 17 residues. Germline V gives CDR1 LGHNA, CDR2 YSLEER. With V trimmed by 3 bases and J by 1 base, 8 bases remained unmatched. This CDR3 reads CASSQRGQGISYNEQFF. As DNA, the CDR3 is TGCGCCAGCAGCCAGAGAGGACAGGGCATTTCCTACAATGAGCAGTTCTTC.

The chain links TRBV15 to TRBJ2-1, with 11 bases that match TRBD2. V trimming: 1 base; J trimming: 9 bases; junction bases outside the gene matches: 11. Germline V gene data show CDR1 as LNHNV and CDR2 as YYDKDF (reference sequence). The CDR3 has 17 amino acids. The chain's CDR3 is CATSRAGSGRARGEQFF. The CDR3 DNA sequence: TGTGCCACCAGCAGAGCCGGTAGCGGGAGGGCCAGGGGTGAGCAGTTCTTC.

The chain couples TRBV5-1 to TRBJ2-7; either TRBD1 or TRBD2 may supply D (6 bases each). This CDR3 is built from 15 residues. With 4 bases removed from V and 2 bases from J, the gap between germline ends came to 16 bases. The germline V gene has CDR1 SGHRS and CDR2 YFSETQ. The CDR3 region is CASSTQGGTTYEQYF. CDR3 bases: TGCGCCAGCAGCACCCAGGGCGGGACAACCTACGAGCAGTACTTC. The whole variable domain, filled in from reference TRBV5-1 and TRBJ2-7, reads KAGVTQTPRYLIKTRGQQVTLSCSPISGHRSVSWYQQTPGQGLQFLFEYFSETQRNKGNFPGRFSGRQFSNSRSEMNVSTLELGDSALYLCASSTQGGTTYEQYFGPGTRLTVT.

This clone was recorded a few times. The gene calls are TRBV6-5 and TRBJ1-2; no definite D call. The V end lost 0 bases, the J end lost 6 bases, and 8 bases lay between the germline ends. Germline V gene sequence: CDR1 MNHEY, CDR2 SVGAGI. This CDR3 has 13 residues. The CDR3 sequence is CASSYSLSDGYTF. CDR3 bases: TGTGCCAGCAGTTACTCGCTAAGTGATGGCTACACCTTC.

This clone was counted a few times. This chain links TRBV6-5 with TRBJ2-7; D is perhaps TRBD2 (5 bases). Germline V gives CDR1 MNHEY, CDR2 SVGAGI. The CDR3 consists of 14 residues. Deletions cut 6 bases from V and 0 bases from J, with 12 bases between. The CDR3 protein is CASRERFSSYEQYF. Here the CDR3 DNA reads TGTGCCAGCAGAGAGCGGTTTAGCTCCTACGAGCAGTACTTC.

This sequence joins TRBV28 and TRBJ2-7, with 9 bases lining up with TRBD2. Looked up from germline, CDR1 is MDHEN and CDR2 is SYDVKM. This CDR3 has 18 amino acids. V was pared by 6 bases and J by 3 bases, with 18 bases of the junction left unmatched. The CDR3 reads CASSPLIRAGGGIYEQYF. The CDR3 DNA follows: TGTGCCAGCAGCCCATTGATTCGGGCGGGAGGGGGAATCTACGAGCAGTACTTC.

V and J are TRBV7-6 and TRBJ1-5; the D gene is possibly TRBD1 (6 bases). Looked up from germline, CDR1 is SGHVS and CDR2 is FNYEAQ. This CDR3 spans 18 amino acids. Trimming took off 0 bases at V and 5 bases at J, with 20 bases between the two ends. The CDR3 nucleotides are TGTGCCAGCAGCTTAGCGCTAAGGGGAGGGGGAGGCGATCAGCCCCAGCATTTT. This encodes CASSLALRGGGGDQPQHF.

J is TRBJ1-1 and V is TRBV29-1; 10 bases fit TRBD1. CDR3 size: 15 residues. CDR1 SQVTM and CDR2 ANQGSEA come from the germline V gene. With V trimmed by 8 bases and J by 1 base, 10 bases remained unmatched. The CDR3, as DNA: TGCAGCACCAAGACAGGGGGCGAGAAGAACACTGAAGCTTTCTTT. Translated, it gives CSTKTGGEKNTEAFF. The variable domain in full, completed from reference TRBV29-1 and TRBJ1-1, reads SAVISQKPSRDICQRGTSLTIQCQVDSQVTMMFWYRQQPGQSLTLIATANQGSEATYESGFVIDKFPISRPNLTFSTLTVSNMSPEDSSIYLCSTKTGGEKNTEAFFGQGTRLTVV.

This clone was counted only a few times. The sample contains more than one DNA sequence encoding this CDR3. The DNA of the CDR3 is TGTGCCAGCAGCTTATCGGGGGGCTACGAGCAGTACTTC. Its translation: CASSLSGGYEQYF. The chain employs TRBV7-2 and TRBJ2-7; 7 nucleotides align to TRBD2. The CDR3 consists of 13 residues. Germline CDR1 reads SGHTA; CDR2 reads FQGNSA. V trimming: 2 bases; J trimming: 3 bases; junction bases outside the gene matches: 1.

The rearrangement links TRBV4-3 to TRBJ2-1, with 7 bases that match TRBD1. V lost 4 bases, J lost 3 bases, and 9 bases stayed unmatched. Germline-derived CDR1 and CDR2 are LGHNA and YSLEER. This CDR3 has 16 amino acids. CDR3 residues: CASSRRTDRNYNEQFF. DNA of the CDR3: TGCGCCAGCAGCCGAAGGACGGACAGGAACTACAATGAGCAGTTCTTC.

The V and J genes are TRBV7-9 and TRBJ2-5; the D gene is possibly TRBD1 (5 bases). Germline assignment: CDR1 SEHNR and CDR2 FQNEAQ (reference sequence). Trimming cost V 5 bases and J 2 bases, with 9 bases left between them. This CDR3 is 13 amino acids long. CDR3 sequence: CASSLTEQETQYF. CDR3 in DNA: TGTGCCAGCAGCCTGACAGAACAAGAGACCCAGTACTTC.

The gene calls are TRBV6-5 and TRBJ2-7; the D gene is possibly TRBD1 (6 bases). CDR3 length: 14 amino acids. V lost 6 bases to trimming and J lost 5 bases, with 17 bases between them. Germline V gives CDR1 MNHEY, CDR2 SVGAGI. The CDR3 nucleotides are TGTGCCAGCAGACCCTCGGGACATTATGACGAGCAGTACTTC. It translates to CASRPSGHYDEQYF.

This clone turned up a few times. The V gene is TRBV2, the J gene TRBJ2-3, with D possibly TRBD2 on 6 matching bases. This CDR3 contains 12 residues. In germline, CDR1 is SNHLY, CDR2 FYNNEI. Trimming shortened V by 11 bases and J by 6 bases, and 15 bases separated the two germline ends. The CDR3 spells CAGSPGSDTQYF. The CDR3 DNA follows: TGTGCCGGGTCCCCCGGGAGCGATACGCAGTATTTT.

This clone was counted between two and nine times. The genes are TRBV25-1 and TRBJ1-1, with TRBD1 identical over 9 bases. V was clipped by 2 bases and J by 0 bases; unmatched bases: 7. The germline V gene encodes CDR1 MGHDK and CDR2 SYGVNS. This CDR3 spans 17 amino acids. The CDR3 DNA sequence: TGTGCCAGCAGTGAACGTGTGGACAGGGGCATGAACACTGAAGCTTTCTTT. Its protein product is CASSERVDRGMNTEAFF.

The V gene is TRBV4-1, the J gene TRBJ2-3; TRBD1 agrees at 7 bases. This CDR3 contains 15 residues. The junction had 6 bases not matched to a gene; V was cut back by 4 bases and J by 2 bases. Germline CDR1 is MGHRA and CDR2 is YSYEKL. The CDR3 region is CASSPGQVNTDTQYF. CDR3 nucleotide sequence: TGCGCCAGCAGCCCCGGACAGGTGAACACAGATACGCAGTATTTT.

This clone turned up a few times. This chain joins TRBV9 and TRBJ2-1; a possible D gene is TRBD2 (5 bases). V lost 1 base and J lost 1, with 9 bases in between. Germline CDR1 is SGDLS and CDR2 is YYNGEE. The CDR3 is 15 residues long. CDR3 sequence: CASSVSEGSYNEQFF. In DNA form, the CDR3 reads TGTGCCAGCAGCGTAAGTGAGGGATCCTACAATGAGCAGTTCTTC. Drawing the rest from reference TRBV9 and TRBJ2-1, the complete variable domain is DSGVTQTPKHLITATGQRVTLRCSPRSGDLSVYWYQQSLDQGLQFLIQYYNGEERAKGNILERFSAQQFPDLHSELNLSSLELGDSALYFCASSVSEGSYNEQFFGPGTRLTVL.

This clone was counted only a few times. This rearrangement joins TRBV5-6 to TRBJ2-1; 7 bases are shared with TRBD1. The germline CDR1 and CDR2 sequences are SGHDT and YYEEEE. J lost 5 bases, V lost 3 bases, and 8 bases had no gene match. The CDR3 totals 15 residues. The CDR3 DNA reads TGTGCCAGCAGCTCTTTAGACAGGGATGACAATGAGCAGTTCTTC. Translating it yields CASSSLDRDDNEQFF.

In the case of this clone: At one end, the junction sequence differs from germline, possibly due to a read error. The V call is TRBV7-7, the J call TRBJ2-2, with TRBD2 matching over 13 bases. The germline gives CDR1 SSHAT, CDR2 FNYEAQ (reference sequence). The CDR3 sequence is 15 residues long. This chain's CDR3 is CASSRTSGSTGELFF. CDR3 DNA: TGTGCTAGCAGCCGGACTAGCGGGAGCACCGGGGAGCTGTTTTTT.

The rearrangement uses TRBV28 and TRBJ1-6; TRBD1 might be the D (5 bases). V was trimmed by 5 bases and J by 8 bases, leaving 13 bases between them. Germline assignment: CDR1 MDHEN and CDR2 SYDVKM. The CDR3 has 14 residues. CDR3 in DNA: TGTGCCAGCAGTCGGGGGGACTTCCATTCACCCCTCCACTTT. Translation gives CASSRGDFHSPLHF. The entire variable domain, with the rest obtained from reference TRBV28 and TRBJ1-6, is as follows: DVKVTQSSRYLVKRTGEKVFLECVQDMDHENMFWYRQDPGLGLRLIYFSYDVKMKEKGDIPEGYSVSREKKERFSLILESASTNQTSMYLCASSRGDFHSPLHFGNGTRLTVT.

In its sample, this clone was seen a few times. This chain links TRBV19 with TRBJ1-1; 8 nucleotides agree with TRBD1. The germline CDR1 and CDR2 sequences are LNHDA and SQIVND (reference sequence). This CDR3 region has 16 residues. V lost 0 bases and J lost 1; bases outside the gene matches: 4. CDR3 in DNA: TGTGCCAGTAGTATAGACTCCGGGACAGGGAACACTGAAGCTTTCTTT. As protein: CASSIDSGTGNTEAFF.

This clone was seen only a few times. The chain carries TRBV28 and TRBJ1-1, with D unresolved. Germline CDR1 and CDR2: MDHEN and SYDVKM. Between the trimmed V and J ends, which lost 4 bases and 10 bases, there was a span of 13 bases. The CDR3 length is 12 residues. This CDR3 is CASSSLAGRAFF. The CDR3 coding sequence is TGTGCCAGCAGTTCACTGGCCGGGCGAGCTTTCTTT.

This clone was detected only a few times. The rearrangement joins TRBV6-6 to TRBJ2-7; TRBD2 aligns across 9 bases. Germline assignment: CDR1 MNHNY and CDR2 SVGAGI (reference sequence). With V trimmed by 4 bases and J by 0 bases, 4 bases remained unmatched. The CDR3 is made up of 15 amino acids. The CDR3 bases are TGTGCCAGCAGTTTTCTAGCGGGGAGCTCCTACGAGCAGTACTTC. This translates into CASSFLAGSSYEQYF.

The chain links TRBV23-1 to TRBJ2-3, with D unclear. TRBV23-1 is identified as an open reading frame with a role that is uncertain. There are 15 residues in the CDR3. The ends were cut back, 4 bases at V and 5 bases at J, with 16 bases in the middle. CDR3 amino acids: CASSPPAAPKDTQYF. The CDR3 DNA reads as TGCGCCAGCAGTCCTCCCGCAGCACCTAAAGATACGCAGTATTTT.

The rearrangement links TRBV5-1 to TRBJ2-7, with D tentatively TRBD1 (5 bases). The CDR3 is 14 residues long. Germline values: CDR1 SGHRS, CDR2 YFSETQ. V lost 5 bases and J lost 3, with 15 bases in between. The DNA for the CDR3 is TGCGCCAGCAGTGGTGTTACAGGATACTACGAGCAGTACTTC. This translates into CASSGVTGYYEQYF.

This clone was picked up a small number of times. The identical CDR3 is also encoded by other nucleotide sequences in the sample. The chain uses TRBV25-1 and TRBJ2-6; no clear D gene. Trimming shortened V by 1 base and J by 2 bases, and 6 bases separated the two germline ends. The CDR3 consists of 15 residues. Germline CDR1 MGHDK, CDR2 SYGVNS. Written as DNA, the CDR3 is TGTGCCAGCAGTGAATCAGGAACTGGGGCCAACGTCCTGACTTTC. Translating it yields CASSESGTGANVLTF.